One sample yielded the 10 T cell receptor beta chains listed below, sequenced in a study of T cells in Graves' hyperthyroidism and ophthalmopathy. The TCR beta CDR3 regions underwent amplification using RNA transcripts as the source. In the first-round RT-PCR of the TCR CDR3, the HTBI primer set was used. TCRdb reprocessed the multiplex PCR reads with MiXCR, giving one entry per CDR3 protein. Here the sample spans under 700,000 distinct CDR3 sequences, roughly 50% being singletons. Sequencing was done on a sample of peripheral blood or thyroid tissue (not recorded which). The origin of the receptors is a woman aged 18-29 years with Graves' hyperthyroidism.

The sample holds one count of this clonotype. One end of the junction does not line up with germline, which may come from a read error. The V gene is TRBV29-1, the J gene TRBJ2-2; 7 bases align to TRBD1. The CDR3 covers 12 residues. Germline V lookup: CDR1 SQVTM, CDR2 ANQGSEA. CDR3 sequence: CSVGTEYNEQFF. CDR3 nucleotide sequence: TGCAGCGTCGGGACAGAGTACAATGAGCAGTTTTTT.

This clonotype turned up a few times. The CDR3 DNA follows: TGTGCCAGCAGTTTCCCCGTGGGACAGTTAAGCTCTGGGGCCAACGTCCTGACTTTC. This encodes CASSFPVGQLSSGANVLTF. This chain links TRBV7-2 with TRBJ2-6; 7 bases line up with TRBD1. The length of the CDR3 is 19 residues. Germline-derived CDR1 and CDR2 are SGHTA and FQGNSA. Trimming took 6 bases from V and 0 from J; bases not matched to a gene: 14.

CDR3 coding DNA: TGTGCCACCAAAGGGGGAGGGTACGAGCAGTACTTC. Its translation is CATKGGGYEQYF. The chain carries TRBV7-2 and TRBJ2-7; possible D gene TRBD2, 7 bases. V dropped 10 bases and J dropped 4 bases, with 14 bases sitting between them. The CDR3 covers 12 residues. The germline CDR1 and CDR2 sequences are SGHTA and FQGNSA. Using reference TRBV7-2 and TRBJ2-7 for the parts outside the CDR3, the full variable domain is GAGVSQSPSNKVTEKGKDVELRCDPISGHTALYWYRQSLGQGLEFLIYFQGNSAPDKSGLPSDRFSAERTGGSVSTLTIQRTQQEDSAVYLCATKGGGYEQYFGPGTRLTVT.

This clonotype was observed once. V is TRBV7-9 and J is TRBJ2-5; D may be TRBD1 or TRBD2 (5 bases each). The germline V gene has CDR1 SEHNR and CDR2 FQNEAQ (reference sequence). CDR3 length equals 15 residues. Trimming stripped 5 bases from V and 4 bases from J, with 17 bases between. The CDR3 DNA follows: TGTGCCAGCAGCACACTAGGGACCACCCGAGAGACCCAGTACTTC. It codes for CASSTLGTTRETQYF. The full variable domain, rest sourced from reference TRBV7-9 and TRBJ2-5, is DTGVSQNPRHKITKRGQNVTFRCDPISEHNRLYWYRQTLGQGPEFLTYFQNEAQLEKSRLLSDRFSAERPKGSFSTLEIQRTEQGDSAMYLCASSTLGTTRETQYFGPGTRLLVL.

The gene calls are TRBV14 and TRBJ1-2; possibly TRBD1 for D (5 bases). The CDR3 spans 14 residues. Germline values: CDR1 SGHDN, CDR2 FVKESK. V gave up 5 bases and J gave up 4 bases, with 14 bases separating them. DNA of the CDR3: TGTGCCAGCAGCGACCTTAAGGGGACCTATGGCTACACCTTC. This encodes CASSDLKGTYGYTF.

Points on this clonotype: The CDR3 end shows no conserved phenylalanine or tryptophan, and so a read error is likely. The DNA is omitted, as the CDR3 cannot be located on it reliably, and the CDR3 follows TCRdb's listing. The chain links TRBV15 to TRBJ1-5. The CDR3 comprises 11 residues, both ends counted. The V gene's germline CDR1 is LNHNV and CDR2 YYDKDF (reference sequence). CDR3 region: CATGRREPTLY.

This clonotype occurred a few times. The chain has TRBV29-1 and TRBJ2-5, with 8 bases identical to TRBD2. The length of the CDR3 is 13 residues. The germline V gene has CDR1 SQVTM and CDR2 ANQGSEA. The ends lost 7 bases at V and 4 bases at J; junction bases unmatched: 8. CDR3 sequence: CSGAERERETQYF. CDR3 bases: TGCAGCGGGGCCGAGCGGGAGCGAGAGACCCAGTACTTC.

The V and J genes are TRBV10-3 and TRBJ2-7, with 9 bases identical to TRBD2. The length of the CDR3 is 12 residues. V lost 11 bases, J lost 6 bases, and 8 bases stayed unmatched. Germline CDR1 and CDR2: ENHRY and SYGVKD. DNA of the CDR3: TGTGCCTTTCGTAGCGGGAGCGGCGAGCAGTACTTC. It codes for CAFRSGSGEQYF.

The CDR3 is CASSLGLAENEDTQYF. The CDR3, as DNA: TGTGCCAGCAGCTTAGGACTAGCGGAAAACGAGGATACGCAGTATTTT. V and J are TRBV25-1 and TRBJ2-3, with TRBD2 matching 10 bases. Germline values: CDR1 MGHDK, CDR2 SYGVNS. This CDR3 region has 16 residues. Unmatched junction bases numbered 12, after V lost 6 bases and J lost 6 bases.

V usage is TRBV11-1 and J usage is TRBJ1-1, with D perhaps TRBD1 (6 bases). The CDR3 runs 15 residues. V gave up 5 bases and J gave up 4 bases, with 17 bases separating them. Germline loops: CDR1 SGHAT, CDR2 FQDESV (reference sequence). This CDR3 reads CASSQQDSGSTEAFF. The CDR3 DNA sequence: TGTGCCAGCAGCCAGCAGGACAGTGGAAGCACTGAAGCTTTCTTT.